This record covers a single T cell receptor (beta chain). This entry is derived from a study of cytotoxic CD8 clonotypes in ibrutinib-treated CLL. Trimming took 6 bases from V and 4 from J; bases not matched to a gene: 6. The CDR3 length is 14 residues. The germline gives CDR1 SGHNT, CDR2 YYREEE (reference sequence). Sequenced by immunoSEQ multiplex PCR; TCRdb stores in-frame clones only, minus some. The repertoire consists of some 200,000 clones, with approximately 70% occurring once and the leading ten covering roughly 6.4%. This chain joins TRBV5-4 and TRBJ2-7, with TRBD2 identical over 11 bases. This sample comprised PBMCs, obtained after 12 months of ibrutinib treatment. The receptor was derived from a human donor with chronic lymphocytic leukemia. The CDR3 spells CASNLAGGAYEQYF. The CDR3 nucleotides read TGTGCCAGCAACTTAGCGGGAGGGGCTTACGAGCAGTACTTC.